The next 9 T cell receptor beta chains were all read from a single sample in a study of blood T cell repertoires in COVID-19. Sequencing used immunoSEQ multiplex PCR; TCRdb keeps in-frame clones, though not all of them. Of about 280,000 clones in the sample, approximately 80% were seen once. Sequenced input: PBMCs or T cells enriched from blood (not recorded which). Receptors originate from a man in his forties or fifties who had been exposed to COVID-19.

The chain joins TRBV29-1 to TRBJ1-5; no reliable D call. V shed 5 bases and J shed 0 bases, with 14 bases lying between them. The CDR3 is 15 amino acids. Looked up from germline, CDR1 is SQVTM and CDR2 is ANQGSEA. CDR3: CSVSPSSYSNQPQHF. As DNA, the CDR3 is TGCAGCGTTAGCCCGTCGAGCTATAGCAATCAGCCCCAGCATTTT.

The V and J genes are TRBV9 and TRBJ1-1, with D possibly being TRBD1 (5 bases). V was trimmed by 4 bases and J by 1 base, leaving 14 bases between them. The germline V gene encodes CDR1 SGDLS and CDR2 YYNGEE. There are 15 residues in the CDR3. The CDR3 sequence is CASSPIPTGNTEAFF. As DNA, the CDR3 is TGTGCCAGCAGCCCTATCCCCACAGGGAACACTGAAGCTTTCTTT.

V is TRBV2 and J is TRBJ1-5, with TRBD1 identical over 8 bases. Unmatched junction bases numbered 6, after V lost 2 bases and J lost 3 bases. This CDR3 is 16 amino acids long. Germline V lookup: CDR1 SNHLY, CDR2 FYNNEI. CDR3 residues: CASSEISGGINQPQHF. The CDR3, as DNA: TGTGCCAGCAGTGAAATTTCAGGGGGCATCAATCAGCCCCAGCATTTT. Full variable domain (missing parts from reference TRBV2 and TRBJ1-5): EPEVTQTPSHQVTQMGQEVILRCVPISNHLYFYWYRQILGQKVEFLVSFYNNEISEKSEIFDDQFSVERPDGSNFTLKIRSTKLEDSAMYFCASSEISGGINQPQHFGDGTRLSIL.

A single count supports this clone. This rearrangement joins TRBV19 to TRBJ1-5, with TRBD1 matching over 8 bases. Germline-derived CDR1 and CDR2 are LNHDA and SQIVND (reference sequence). This CDR3 has 15 amino acids. V shed 5 bases, J shed 7 bases, and the junction held 10 bases outside the gene matches. CDR3: CASSSGQGINQPQHF. CDR3 in DNA: TGTGCCAGTAGTTCCGGACAGGGCATTAACCAGCCCCAGCATTTT.

This clone was observed a few times. The rearrangement links TRBV5-5 to TRBJ1-5; D call uncertain. Germline V gives CDR1 SGHKS, CDR2 YYEKEE (reference sequence). The CDR3 has 16 amino acids. V shed 0 bases and J shed 3 bases, with 13 bases lying between them. The CDR3 DNA reads as TGTGCCAGCAGCTTGGGAACCGACACATCCAATCAGCCCCAGCATTTT. It translates to CASSLGTDTSNQPQHF.

The rearrangement links TRBV25-1 to TRBJ1-2, with a possible D match to TRBD1 (5 bases). The CDR3 has 13 residues. The V end was cut by 4 bases, the J end by 5 bases, with 11 bases between. Germline V gene data show CDR1 as MGHDK and CDR2 as SYGVNS. The CDR3 loop reads CASSGQGFYGYTF. In nucleotides, the CDR3 is TGTGCCAGCAGTGGCCAGGGTTTTTATGGCTACACCTTC.

Remarks on this clone: The junction differs from germline at one of its ends, possibly a read error. The chain uses TRBV7-7 and TRBJ2-3, with 8 bases lining up with TRBD2. The CDR3 runs 15 residues. Per germline, CDR1 SSHAT and CDR2 FNYEAQ (reference sequence). The CDR3 reads CASSRAGARADTQYF. The CDR3 bases are TGTGCTAGCAGCCGAGCGGGGGCACGGGCAGATACGCAGTATTTT.

This chain links TRBV12-2 with TRBJ1-4; the table's D call of TRBD1 was not tested on the DNA. TRBV12-2 is reported as a pseudogene. The CDR3 covers 16 residues. This CDR3 is CASRLAQGATNEKLFF. CDR3 coding DNA: TGTGCAAGTCGCTTAGCTCAGGGCGCAACTAATGAAAAACTGTTTTTT.

This clone was seen only a few times. This chain uses TRBV7-6 with TRBJ1-4; D is undetermined. Trimming took off 1 base at V and 2 bases at J, with 5 bases between the two ends. Per the germline V gene, CDR1 is SGHVS and CDR2 is FNYEAQ. The CDR3 has 14 residues. The CDR3 loop is CASSLDPTNEKLFF. For the CDR3, the DNA is TGTGCCAGCAGCTTAGATCCGACTAATGAAAAACTGTTTTTT.